A selection of T cell receptor beta chains follows, all from one sample in a study of blood T cell repertoires in COVID-19. Clones were read by immunoSEQ multiplex PCR, and TCRdb kept only the in-frame ones, dropping some. The table lists roughly 200,000 clones, 84% of them singletons. Sequenced: PBMCs or T cells enriched from blood (not recorded which). The receptor set was obtained from a woman in her 30s who had been exposed to COVID-19. Both conserved end residues are part of each CDR3. Fields, in order: CDR3 protein, J gene, V gene, CDR3 length.

CDR3 protein: CASSSAGQNTEAFF
J gene: TRBJ1-1
V gene: TRBV5-1
CDR3 length: 14

CDR3 protein: CSPRGNEQFF
J gene: TRBJ2-1
V gene: TRBV20-1
CDR3 length: 10

CDR3 protein: CASHSGQVLNYGYTF
J gene: TRBJ1-2
V gene: TRBV19
CDR3 length: 15

CDR3 protein: CAWTRGRGNEKLFF
J gene: TRBJ1-4
V gene: TRBV30
CDR3 length: 14

CDR3 protein: CASSLGQAFSNEQYF
J gene: TRBJ2-7
V gene: TRBV5-4
CDR3 length: 15

CDR3 protein: CASSQLPRDRGGYTF
J gene: TRBJ1-2
V gene: TRBV7-9
CDR3 length: 15

CDR3 protein: CASSPRKTGGYNEKLFF
J gene: TRBJ1-4
V gene: TRBV18
CDR3 length: 17

CDR3 protein: CASSIEGEVSNQPQHF
J gene: TRBJ1-5
V gene: TRBV19
CDR3 length: 16

CDR3 protein: CASSEQDSRFSSYNSPLHF
J gene: TRBJ1-6
V gene: TRBV6-1
CDR3 length: 19

CDR3 protein: CASSYPLAGSSYEQYF
J gene: TRBJ2-7
V gene: TRBV6-2/TRBV6-3
CDR3 length: 16

CDR3 protein: CASRRQPYSNQPQHF
J gene: TRBJ1-5
V gene: TRBV6-5
CDR3 length: 15

CDR3 protein: CASSLKRGISYNEQFF
J gene: TRBJ2-1
V gene: TRBV5-1
CDR3 length: 16

CDR3 protein: CASSSGPDRAVNYGYTF
J gene: TRBJ1-2
V gene: TRBV7-9
CDR3 length: 17

CDR3 protein: CASSPMGGLGSQPQHF
J gene: TRBJ1-5
V gene: TRBV4-1
CDR3 length: 16

CDR3 protein: CASSESQGGFAEAFF
J gene: TRBJ1-1
V gene: TRBV10-1
CDR3 length: 15

CDR3 protein: CASSVAPKGGPNTEAFF
J gene: TRBJ1-1
V gene: TRBV9
CDR3 length: 17

CDR3 protein: CATSHDREYSYEQYF
J gene: TRBJ2-7
V gene: TRBV15
CDR3 length: 15

CDR3 protein: CASSLVVGGETEAFF
J gene: TRBJ1-1
V gene: TRBV7-6
CDR3 length: 15

CDR3 protein: CASSLVDTHQETQYF
J gene: TRBJ2-5
V gene: TRBV5-1
CDR3 length: 15

CDR3 protein: CASSLGQGSGYTF
J gene: TRBJ1-2
V gene: TRBV12-3/TRBV12-4
CDR3 length: 13

CDR3 protein: CASSVGGSAYEQYF
J gene: TRBJ2-7
V gene: TRBV9
CDR3 length: 14

CDR3 protein: CASSLPRGRQPQHF
J gene: TRBJ1-5
V gene: TRBV3-1/TRBV3-2
CDR3 length: 14